Below, one T cell receptor (beta chain) is given with its context. The germline V gene has CDR1 LNHDA and CDR2 SQIVND (reference sequence). The CDR3 is 16 residues long. V lost 2 bases and J lost 2, with 14 bases in between. The sample is drawn from a study of sequential checkpoint blockade in melanoma. About the study: Patients were randomized 1:1 to nivolumab-then-ipilimumab or ipilimumab-then-nivolumab first-line. About 89 pretreatment tumor DNA samples were TCRβ immunosequenced. After both sequences, patients received maintenance nivolumab. Approximately 20 patients had tumor biopsies before treatment and at week 13.

Stated treatment: randomized to nivolumab then ipilimumab (arm A) or the reverse (arm B). Only in-frame clones appear in the TCRdb table, and some are missing; sequencing was by immunoSEQ multiplex PCR. The data contain about 18,000 clones, 26% of them singletons. The input for sequencing was tumor tissue (inferred from file names), taken from a patient given nivolumab and ipilimumab in sequence. This chain joins TRBV19 and TRBJ2-3; D remains ambiguous. The sequence was collected from a human donor with melanoma. The CDR3 spells CASSIHSPSNTDTQYF. The CDR3 nucleotides read TGTGCCAGTAGTATACACAGCCCTTCTAACACAGATACGCAGTATTTT. Using reference TRBV19 and TRBJ2-3 for the parts outside the CDR3, the full variable domain is DGGITQSPKYLFRKEGQNVTLSCEQNLNHDAMYWYRQDPGQGLRLIYYSQIVNDFQKGDIAEGYSVSREKKESFPLTVTSAQKNPTAFYLCASSIHSPSNTDTQYFGPGTRLTVL.